The 10 T cell receptor beta chains below all came from one sample that was sequenced in a study of identical twins (dated by TCRdb to the mid-2010s). Libraries were prepared through 5' RACE. Instrument on record: Illumina HiSeq 2000. Starting from the raw public reads, TCRdb applied fastp trimming at Q25, assembled clones with MiXCR and retained in-frame beta chains. Rows with a matching CDR3 protein are joined into one entry that keeps the most common DNA and genes. The sample records roughly 1.6 million distinct CDR3 sequences, about 32% of which are singletons. The ten largest clonotypes hold over 0.25% of the sample. Sequencing used cord blood. Receptors originate from a newborn girl in good health.

This chain joins TRBV12-3 or TRBV12-4 and TRBJ2-7, with a weak D call TRBD1 (5 bases). V lost 6 bases to trimming and J lost 2 bases, with 17 bases between them. The CDR3 totals 15 residues. This chain's CDR3 is CASSPDRYEAYEQYF. CDR3 in DNA: TGTGCCAGCAGCCCCGACAGATACGAGGCCTACGAGCAGTACTTC.

V gene TRBV10-3 combines with J gene TRBJ1-6; 9 bases align to TRBD1. V shed 4 bases and J 9 bases; nucleotides not matched to a gene: 4. CDR1 is ENHRY and CDR2 is SYGVKD in the germline V gene. The CDR3 loop spans 14 amino acids. The CDR3 DNA follows: TGTGCCATCAGTGGGACAGGGGCGAGTTCACCCCTCCACTTT. Its protein product is CAISGTGASSPLHF.

Comments on this clonotype: This may stem from a read error, because a much larger clone lies one nucleotide away. The V and J genes are TRBV29-1 and TRBJ2-3; 7 bases fit TRBD2. CDR1 and CDR2 from the germline V gene are SQVTM and ANQGSEA. CDR3 size: 14 residues. The CDR3 protein is CSGLLAPSTGTQYF. CDR3 bases: TGCAGCGGGCTACTAGCGCCGAGCACAGGTACGCAGTATTTT.

At least ten counts were recorded for this clonotype. CDR3 amino acids: CASSPRGQPRPYTF. CDR3 nucleotides: TGTGCCAGCAGTCCAAGGGGACAGCCACGGCCCTACACCTTC. This chain connects TRBV27 to TRBJ1-2; 7 bases fit TRBD1. V was pared by 5 bases and J by 10 bases, with 13 bases of the junction left unmatched. The CDR3 sequence is 14 residues long. Germline CDR1 MNHEY, CDR2 SMNVEV (reference sequence).

This clonotype occurred a few times. The junction and the germline gene differ at one end; a read error may be behind it. The rearrangement links TRBV12-3 or TRBV12-4 to TRBJ2-7, with 7 bases lining up with TRBD1. The length of the CDR3 is 15 residues. The CDR3 DNA sequence: TGTGCCAGCAGTTTAAGGGACAGATACCCCTACGGGCAGTACTTC. This translates into CASSLRDRYPYGQYF.

This clonotype has a count of ten or more. The rearrangement links TRBV28 to TRBJ2-3; D possibly corresponds to TRBD2 (5 bases). Trimming took 5 bases from V and 2 from J, leaving 14 bases between them. Germline V CDR1 and CDR2: MDHEN, SYDVKM. There are 15 residues in the CDR3. CDR3 loop: CASSPSGGYTDTQYF. CDR3 coding DNA: TGTGCCAGCAGTCCCAGCGGAGGTTACACAGATACGCAGTATTTT.

There are many counts of this clonotype. The V call is TRBV12-3 or TRBV12-4, the J call TRBJ2-4; 7 bases are shared with TRBD2. Trimming took 10 bases from V and 4 from J; bases not matched to a gene: 4. There are 12 residues in the CDR3. CDR3: CATSGVKNIQYF. The DNA for the CDR3 is TGTGCCACCAGCGGGGTAAAAAACATTCAGTACTTC.

The chain recombines TRBV9 with TRBJ2-2; D may be TRBD2 (7 bases). The CDR3 sequence is 17 residues long. The germline V gene has CDR1 SGDLS and CDR2 YYNGEE. Trimming took 2 bases from V and 2 from J, leaving 16 bases between them. DNA of the CDR3: TGTGCCAGCAGCGTCTGGGAGGGGGGGATAAACACCGGGGAGCTGTTTTTT. The encoded protein is CASSVWEGGINTGELFF.

This clonotype was observed a handful of times. In DNA, the CDR3 is TGCAGTGCTGTACGAAGACGGACAGGCAATCAGCCCCAGCATTTT. It is translated as CSAVRRRTGNQPQHF. The chain employs TRBV20-1 and TRBJ1-5; possible D gene TRBD1, 6 bases. The CDR3 runs 15 residues. Trimming removed 5 bases at V and 2 bases at J, with 16 bases between. The germline gives CDR1 DFQATT, CDR2 SNEGSKA (reference sequence).

J is TRBJ1-1 and V is TRBV4-1; D may be TRBD1 (5 bases). The CDR3 sequence is 16 residues long. CDR1 is MGHRA, CDR2 YSYEKL, per germline. V dropped 1 base and J dropped 0 bases, with 12 bases sitting between them. DNA for the CDR3: TGCGCCAGCAGCCAAGGGCTACGGGGCTTGAACACTGAAGCTTTCTTT. Amino acids: CASSQGLRGLNTEAFF.